What follows are 17 T cell receptor beta chains derived from one specimen sequenced in a study of OX40 agonist ivuxolimab in advanced cancers. Library preparation was by the immunoSEQ multiplex PCR assay. TCRdb stores this immuneACCESS table with in-frame sequences only. Part of the clones is absent; in the studies checked, under half of the shortfall reflects unresolved V genes, and no reason is known for the rest. For this sample there are about 58,000 clones; approximately 86% appear just once. About 1% of the sample rests with the top ten. The source was CD4+ or CD8+ T cells sorted from blood, collected in a trial of the OX40 agonist ivuxolimab. The receptor source for this set is an adult with an advanced solid tumor such as melanoma, head and neck, liver or kidney cancer.

The chain couples TRBV11-2 to TRBJ2-7; tentative D call: TRBD2 (5 bases). The germline V and J ends were trimmed by 5 bases and 3 bases, with 17 bases remaining between them. CDR3 length: 15 residues. Germline-derived CDR1 and CDR2 are SGHAT and FQNNGV. The DNA of the CDR3 is TGTGCCAGCAGCCCGCCCGGTCGGGGTCACTACGAGCAGTACTTC. This gives the protein CASSPPGRGHYEQYF.

A note on this clone: Mismatch with germline at one junction end may stem from a read error. V and J are TRBV7-7 and TRBJ2-5, with TRBD2 matching over 13 bases. CDR3 length: 15 amino acids. Germline-derived CDR1 and CDR2 are SSHAT and FNYEAQ (reference sequence). CDR3 loop: CASSPGTSGEETQYF. CDR3 DNA: TGTGCTAGCAGCCCCGGGACTAGCGGGGAAGAGACCCAGTACTTC. Filled out from reference TRBV7-7 and TRBJ2-5, the complete variable domain reads GAGVSQSPRYKVTKRGQDVTLRCDPISSHATLYWYQQALGQGPEFLTYFNYEAQPDKSGLPSDRFSAERPEGSISTLTIQRTEQRDSAMYRCASSPGTSGEETQYFGPGTRLLVL.

The rearrangement links TRBV5-1 to TRBJ1-1, with D tentatively TRBD1 (5 bases). V shed 4 bases and J shed 11 bases, with 21 bases lying between them. This CDR3 has 14 amino acids. Germline CDR1 is SGHRS and CDR2 is YFSETQ. CDR3 amino acids: CASSMTVGFHEAFF. The CDR3 DNA sequence: TGCGCCAGCAGCATGACAGTAGGCTTCCATGAGGCTTTCTTT. The full variable domain, completed using reference TRBV5-1 and TRBJ1-1, is KAGVTQTPRYLIKTRGQQVTLSCSPISGHRSVSWYQQTPGQGLQFLFEYFSETQRNKGNFPGRFSGRQFSNSRSEMNVSTLELGDSALYLCASSMTVGFHEAFFGQGTRLTVV.

The V and J genes are TRBV6-5 and TRBJ1-3; 7 positions agree with TRBD1. Germline V lookup: CDR1 MNHEY, CDR2 SVGAGI. The CDR3 is 16 residues long. V trimming: 0 bases; J trimming: 2 bases; junction bases outside the gene matches: 4. Here the CDR3 reads CASSYSSGGPGNTIYF. The CDR3 coding sequence is TGTGCCAGCAGTTACTCATCAGGGGGTCCTGGAAACACCATATATTTT.

The chain recombines TRBV7-2 with TRBJ2-3; perhaps TRBD2 as D (7 bases). V was trimmed by 0 bases and J by 0 bases, leaving 10 bases between them. Germline V CDR1 and CDR2: SGHTA, FQGNSA. The CDR3 is 16 amino acids. CDR3 nucleotide sequence: TGTGCCAGCAGCTTAGCGGGGGGGCCGAGCACAGATACGCAGTATTTT. This encodes CASSLAGGPSTDTQYF.

The chain employs TRBV4-1 and TRBJ1-2; no firm D call. V dropped 4 bases and J dropped 2 bases, with 17 bases sitting between them. CDR3 length: 16 amino acids. The germline V gene has CDR1 MGHRA and CDR2 YSYEKL. For the CDR3, the DNA is TGCGCCAGCAGCCGCGCGGGAGGAGGGCCCAACTATGGCTACACCTTC. This sequence encodes CASSRAGGGPNYGYTF.

The chain is built from TRBV6-5 and TRBJ1-1, with D perhaps matching TRBD1 (6 bases). Trimming stripped 5 bases from V and 2 bases from J, with 12 bases between. CDR3 length: 14 amino acids. Germline-derived CDR1 and CDR2 are MNHEY and SVGAGI. The CDR3 is CASSAGTRNTEAFF. CDR3 nucleotides: TGTGCCAGCAGTGCCGGGACAAGAAACACTGAAGCTTTCTTT.

The V call is TRBV6-1, the J call TRBJ1-5; possibly TRBD1 for D (6 bases). Trimming stripped 4 bases from V and 0 bases from J, with 19 bases between. The CDR3 runs 18 residues. Looked up from germline, CDR1 is MNHNS and CDR2 is SASEGT. Written as DNA, the CDR3 is TGTGCCAGCAGTGTCCGTGGGGGGCTAGCGAGTAGCAATCAGCCCCAGCATTTT. It codes for CASSVRGGLASSNQPQHF.

The chain couples TRBV5-1 to TRBJ2-7, with 8 positions matching TRBD2. Germline CDR1 and CDR2: SGHRS and YFSETQ. CDR3 length equals 15 residues. J gave up 2 bases and V 0 bases, and 4 bases lay outside the gene matches. CDR3 sequence: CASSLVAGIPYEQYF. In nucleotides, the CDR3 is TGCGCCAGCAGCTTGGTAGCGGGGATTCCCTACGAGCAGTACTTC.

This clone has just one count. The rearrangement links TRBV7-9 to TRBJ2-5; 8 nucleotides line up with TRBD1. Trimming at V came to 5 bases and at J to 4 bases, leaving 6 bases not matched to a gene. This CDR3 has 14 residues. Germline V lookup: CDR1 SEHNR, CDR2 FQNEAQ (reference sequence). The CDR3 here is CASSRRTGSETQYF. The CDR3 DNA is TGTGCCAGCAGCCGACGGACAGGGTCAGAGACCCAGTACTTC. Based on the CDR3 plus reference TRBV7-9 and TRBJ2-5, the full variable domain is DTGVSQNPRHKITKRGQNVTFRCDPISEHNRLYWYRQTLGQGPEFLTYFQNEAQLEKSRLLSDRFSAERPKGSFSTLEIQRTEQGDSAMYLCASSRRTGSETQYFGPGTRLLVL.

The chain carries TRBV7-9 and TRBJ1-5, with TRBD1 matching over 8 bases. The length of the CDR3 is 15 residues. Looked up from germline, CDR1 is SEHNR and CDR2 is FQNEAQ (reference sequence). V lost 6 bases and J lost 0; bases outside the gene matches: 4. The CDR3 is CASRYRGYSNQPQHF. The CDR3 nucleotides read TGTGCCAGCAGATACAGGGGGTATAGCAATCAGCCCCAGCATTTT.

The chain employs TRBV6-5 and TRBJ1-2; D is perhaps TRBD1 (5 bases). V lost 6 bases, J lost 2 bases, and 16 bases lay in between. The V gene's germline CDR1 is MNHEY and CDR2 SVGAGI. The CDR3 spans 15 residues. CDR3 sequence reads: CASSLGPPGNYGYTF. In DNA form, the CDR3 reads TGTGCCAGCAGCCTGGGACCCCCGGGAAACTATGGCTACACCTTC.

V gene TRBV27 combines with J gene TRBJ2-3; D is possibly TRBD2 (6 bases). V was cut by 8 bases and J by 2 bases, with 14 bases left in between. The CDR3 sequence is 14 residues long. Germline values: CDR1 MNHEY, CDR2 SMNVEV (reference sequence). This CDR3 is CASGSGLPTDTQYF. In nucleotides, the CDR3 is TGTGCCAGCGGCTCGGGACTCCCCACAGATACGCAGTATTTT.

The rearrangement uses TRBV7-9 and TRBJ1-1; D may be TRBD1 (5 bases). The ends were cut back, 1 base at V and 8 bases at J, with 23 bases in the middle. The germline gives CDR1 SEHNR, CDR2 FQNEAQ (reference sequence). This CDR3 comprises 17 residues. The CDR3 region has the DNA TGTGCCAGCAGCTTAGGGAGGGGCCGAGGTAAAACAAGGGAAGCTTTCTTT. Translating it yields CASSLGRGRGKTREAFF.

This chain links TRBV4-1 with TRBJ2-1; D is possibly TRBD1 (6 bases). V lost 2 bases and J 1 base, leaving 12 bases between the germline ends. CDR1 is MGHRA, CDR2 YSYEKL, per germline. The CDR3 contains 16 residues. The CDR3 here is CASSQPRGRSYNEQFF. The CDR3 coding sequence is TGCGCCAGCAGCCAACCCAGGGGAAGGTCCTACAATGAGCAGTTCTTC.

This clone was seen just once. This sequence joins TRBV30 and TRBJ2-7; weak D call: TRBD1 (5 bases). V lost 3 bases and J 6 bases, leaving 15 bases between the germline ends. The CDR3 sequence is 13 residues long. Germline assignment: CDR1 GTSNPN and CDR2 SVGIG (reference sequence). CDR3 residues: CAWSGQGNGEQYF. The CDR3 nucleotides are TGTGCCTGGAGCGGGCAGGGAAATGGCGAGCAGTACTTC.

This clone was observed once. This chain joins TRBV11-2 and TRBJ1-2; 7 bases fit TRBD1. This CDR3 is 15 amino acids long. From germline, CDR1 is SGHAT and CDR2 FQNNGV. The J segment lost 4 bases and the V segment lost 5 bases, leaving 10 bases of the junction unmatched. CDR3 bases: TGTGCCAGCAGCCGATCGGGACAGCGACCCTATGGCTACACCTTC. Its protein product is CASSRSGQRPYGYTF.